This TCR beta chain was recovered during a study of blood T cell repertoires in COVID-19. The wider study: Samples representing acute and convalescent COVID-19 were sourced from the United States, Italy and Spain. The cDNA or gDNA used as material had been derived from T cells, B-cell-depleted T cells, or PBMCs.

This CDR3 region has 18 residues. Germline CDR1 is MNHEY and CDR2 is SVGEGT. Trimming removed 0 bases from V and 6 bases from J; junction bases left unmatched: 11. As handled by the study authors: Using reference gene primer amplification, nucleated cell counts were estimated. Some clones are missing from TCRdb's copy, which holds only in-frame ones; the method was immunoSEQ multiplex PCR. D and trimming were read from the DNA, whereas the V and J calls and clone size are those reported in that table. The sample records about 160,000 clones, 81% being singletons. V gene TRBV6-2 or TRBV6-3 combines with J gene TRBJ2-3, with 11 bases identical to TRBD2. Sequencing was done on a sample of peripheral blood. The receptor comes from a human donor in a cohort sampled during active COVID-19. CDR3 in amino acids: CASSYSTPSGRRSDTQYF. DNA for the CDR3: TGTGCCAGCAGTTACTCGACCCCTAGCGGGAGGAGGTCGGATACGCAGTATTTT.